This TCR beta chain was identified during a study of blood T cell repertoires in COVID-19. Study information: Sources were T cells, B-cell-depleted T cells, or PBMCs; the material itself was cDNA or gDNA.

Trimming removed 6 bases from V and 8 bases from J, with 16 bases in between. The CDR3 runs 14 residues. In germline, CDR1 is KGHSH, CDR2 LQKENI. Authors' data handling: Quantification of nucleated cells was approximated via reference gene primer amplification. Assay: immunoSEQ multiplex PCR; the TCRdb copy retains only in-frame clones and omits some. V, J and clone size were drawn from that table, and D and trimming were deduced from the DNA. The table includes 190,000 or so clones, 85% detected once. Sequencing used peripheral blood. The rearrangement uses TRBV18 and TRBJ1-4; D might be TRBD1 (6 bases). This receptor was taken from a man aged 55-75 years with COVID-19, enrolled during active disease. CDR3 sequence (DNA): TGTGCCAGCTCGGCCGGGGCAGGGGAAGAAAAACTGTTTTTT. Residues: CASSAGAGEEKLFF.